This TCR beta chain was recorded in a study of Graves' ophthalmopathy and Graves' hyperthyroidism. Study in general: No treatment had been given when peripheral blood was collected at initial diagnosis.

Amplification targeted the TCR beta CDR3 regions, with RNA transcripts as the source material. The authors performed first-round RT-PCR with HTBI primers and then a second-round multiplex PCR. One entry per CDR3 protein, called by TCRdb with MiXCR from the multiplex PCR reads. This table has around 470,000 distinct CDR3 sequences, around 15% appearing once. Clinical symptoms and serum thyroxine were used for diagnosis; TRAb, thyroid ultrasound and orbital computed tomography were also relied on. As the starting material, 8 to 10 ml of fresh peripheral blood yielded the PBMCs. In its sample, this clonotype was seen many times. Its target is not known. The CDR3 is made up of 13 amino acids. V lost 3 bases and J lost 8, with 13 bases in between. Study-level points and caveats: Blood also contained most of the expanded thyroid clonotypes above 0.001 frequency.

The chain recombines TRBV12-3 or TRBV12-4 with TRBJ1-2; weak D call: TRBD1 (5 bases). This receptor was identified in a woman aged 25 to 39 with Graves' ophthalmopathy. Sequenced: blood. The CDR3 region has the DNA TGTGCCAGCAGTTTCGGGGGTCGAAGAGGCTACACCTTC. It yields the protein CASSFGGRRGYTF.